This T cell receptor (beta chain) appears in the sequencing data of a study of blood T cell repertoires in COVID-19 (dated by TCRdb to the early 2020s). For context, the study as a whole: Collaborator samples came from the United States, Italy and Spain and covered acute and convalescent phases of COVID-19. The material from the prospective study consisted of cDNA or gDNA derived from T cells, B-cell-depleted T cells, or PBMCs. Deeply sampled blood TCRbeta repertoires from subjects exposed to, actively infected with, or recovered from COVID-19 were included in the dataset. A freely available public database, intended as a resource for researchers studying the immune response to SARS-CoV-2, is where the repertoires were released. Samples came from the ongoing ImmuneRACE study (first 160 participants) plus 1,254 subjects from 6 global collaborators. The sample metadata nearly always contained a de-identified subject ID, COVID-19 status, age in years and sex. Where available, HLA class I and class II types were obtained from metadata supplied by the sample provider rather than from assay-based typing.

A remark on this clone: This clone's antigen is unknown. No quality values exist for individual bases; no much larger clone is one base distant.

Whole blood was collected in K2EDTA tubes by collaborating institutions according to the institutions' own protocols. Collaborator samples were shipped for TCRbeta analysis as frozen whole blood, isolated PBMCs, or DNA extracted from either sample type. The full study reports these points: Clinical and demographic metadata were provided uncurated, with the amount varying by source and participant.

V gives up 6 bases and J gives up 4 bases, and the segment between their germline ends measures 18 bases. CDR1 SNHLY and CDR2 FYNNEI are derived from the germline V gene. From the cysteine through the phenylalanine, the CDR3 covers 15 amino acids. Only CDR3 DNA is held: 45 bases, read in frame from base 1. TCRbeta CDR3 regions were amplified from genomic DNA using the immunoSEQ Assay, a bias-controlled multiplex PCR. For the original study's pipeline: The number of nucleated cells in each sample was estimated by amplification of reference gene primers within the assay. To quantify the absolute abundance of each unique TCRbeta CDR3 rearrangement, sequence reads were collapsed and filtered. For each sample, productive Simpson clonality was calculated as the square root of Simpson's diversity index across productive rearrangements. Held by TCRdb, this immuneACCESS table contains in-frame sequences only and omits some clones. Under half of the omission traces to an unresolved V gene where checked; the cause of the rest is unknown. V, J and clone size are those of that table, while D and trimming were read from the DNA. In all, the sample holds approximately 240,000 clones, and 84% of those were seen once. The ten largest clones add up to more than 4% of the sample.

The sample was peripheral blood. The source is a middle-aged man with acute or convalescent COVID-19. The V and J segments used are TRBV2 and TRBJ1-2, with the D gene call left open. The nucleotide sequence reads TGTGCCAGCAGAAGGGCGGCAGGACTGGGCTATGGCTACACCTTC. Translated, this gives CASRRAAGLGYGYTF.